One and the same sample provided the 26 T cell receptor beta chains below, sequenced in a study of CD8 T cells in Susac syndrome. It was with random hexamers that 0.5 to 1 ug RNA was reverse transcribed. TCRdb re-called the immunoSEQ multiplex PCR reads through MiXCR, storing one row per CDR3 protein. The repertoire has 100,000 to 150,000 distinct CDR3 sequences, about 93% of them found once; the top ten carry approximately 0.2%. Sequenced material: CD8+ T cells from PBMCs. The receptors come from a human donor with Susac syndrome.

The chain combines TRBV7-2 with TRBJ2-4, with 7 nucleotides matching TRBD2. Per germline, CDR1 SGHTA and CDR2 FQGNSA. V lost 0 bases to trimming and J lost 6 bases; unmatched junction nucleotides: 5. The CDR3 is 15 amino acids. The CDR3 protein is CASSLARESRNIQYF. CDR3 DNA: TGTGCCAGCAGCTTAGCGCGGGAGTCTAGAAACATTCAGTACTTC.

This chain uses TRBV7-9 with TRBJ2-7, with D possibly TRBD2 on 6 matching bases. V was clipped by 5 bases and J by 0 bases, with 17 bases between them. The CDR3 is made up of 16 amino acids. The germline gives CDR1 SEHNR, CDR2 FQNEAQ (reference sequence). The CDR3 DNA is TGTGCCAGCAGCGCTCTCGGCGGGACGAGCTCCTACGAGCAGTACTTC. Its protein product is CASSALGGTSSYEQYF.

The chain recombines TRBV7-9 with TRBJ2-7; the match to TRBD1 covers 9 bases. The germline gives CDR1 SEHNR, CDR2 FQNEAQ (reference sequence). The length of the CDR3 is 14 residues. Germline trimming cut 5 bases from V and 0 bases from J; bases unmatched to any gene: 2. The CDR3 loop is CASSRQGDSYEQYF. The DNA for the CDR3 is TGTGCCAGCAGCCGACAGGGGGACTCCTACGAGCAGTACTTC.

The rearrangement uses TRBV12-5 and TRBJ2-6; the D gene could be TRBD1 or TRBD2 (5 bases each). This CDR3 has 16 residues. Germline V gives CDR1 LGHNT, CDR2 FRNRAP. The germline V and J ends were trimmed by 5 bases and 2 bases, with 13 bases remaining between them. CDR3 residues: CASGPPEGTGANVLTF. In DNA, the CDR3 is TGTGCTAGTGGTCCACCCGAGGGGACTGGGGCCAACGTCCTGACTTTC.

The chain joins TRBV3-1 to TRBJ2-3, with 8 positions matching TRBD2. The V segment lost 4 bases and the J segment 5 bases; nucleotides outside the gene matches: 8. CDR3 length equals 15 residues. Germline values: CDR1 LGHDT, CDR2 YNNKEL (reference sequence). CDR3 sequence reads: CASSRTAGGIDTQYF. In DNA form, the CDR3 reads TGTGCCAGCAGCCGCACGGCGGGGGGTATAGATACGCAGTATTTT.

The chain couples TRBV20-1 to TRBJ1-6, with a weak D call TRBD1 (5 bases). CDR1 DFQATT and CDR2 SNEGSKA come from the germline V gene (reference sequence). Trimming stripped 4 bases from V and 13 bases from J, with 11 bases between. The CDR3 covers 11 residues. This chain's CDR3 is CSATGLHPLHF. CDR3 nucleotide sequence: TGCAGTGCTACGGGGCTCCACCCCCTCCACTTT.

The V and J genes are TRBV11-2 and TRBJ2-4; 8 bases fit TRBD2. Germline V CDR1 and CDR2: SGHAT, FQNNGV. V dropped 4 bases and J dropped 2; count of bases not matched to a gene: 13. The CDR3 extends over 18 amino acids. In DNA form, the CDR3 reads TGTGCCAGCAGCTCCTTTTACGGGGGGGACTCGACCAAAAACATTCAGTACTTC. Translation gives CASSSFYGGDSTKNIQYF.

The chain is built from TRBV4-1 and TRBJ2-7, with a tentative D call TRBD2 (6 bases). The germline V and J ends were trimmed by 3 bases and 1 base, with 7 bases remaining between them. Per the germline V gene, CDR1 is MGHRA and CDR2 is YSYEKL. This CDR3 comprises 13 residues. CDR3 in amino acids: CASSHGGSYEQYF. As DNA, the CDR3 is TGCGCCAGCAGCCATGGAGGGTCCTACGAGCAGTACTTC.

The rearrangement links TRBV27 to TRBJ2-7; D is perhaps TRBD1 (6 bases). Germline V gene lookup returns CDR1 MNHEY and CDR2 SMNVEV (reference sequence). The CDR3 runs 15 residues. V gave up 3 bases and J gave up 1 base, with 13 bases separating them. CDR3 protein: CASSFEAGVSYEQYF. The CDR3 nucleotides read TGTGCCAGCAGTTTTGAAGCAGGGGTATCCTACGAGCAGTACTTC.

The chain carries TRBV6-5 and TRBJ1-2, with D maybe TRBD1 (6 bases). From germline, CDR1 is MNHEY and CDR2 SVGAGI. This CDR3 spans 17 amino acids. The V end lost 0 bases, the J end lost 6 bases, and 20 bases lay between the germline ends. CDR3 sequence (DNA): TGTGCCAGCAGTTACTCGGTAGGGGCAGGGGTTCGTGATGGCTACACCTTC. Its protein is CASSYSVGAGVRDGYTF.

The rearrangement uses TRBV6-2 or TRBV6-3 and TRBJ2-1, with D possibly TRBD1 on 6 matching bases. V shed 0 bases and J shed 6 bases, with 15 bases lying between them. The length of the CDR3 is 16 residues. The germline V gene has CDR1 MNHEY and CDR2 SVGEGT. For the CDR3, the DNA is TGTGCCAGCAGTTACTCGATAGGGGGAAATCTCAATGAGCAGTTCTTC. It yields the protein CASSYSIGGNLNEQFF.

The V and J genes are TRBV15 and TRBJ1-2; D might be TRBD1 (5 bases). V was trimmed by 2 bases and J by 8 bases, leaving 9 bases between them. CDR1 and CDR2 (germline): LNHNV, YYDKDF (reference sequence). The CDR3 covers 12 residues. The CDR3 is CATSRQGGGYTF. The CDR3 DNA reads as TGTGCCACCAGCAGACAGGGAGGGGGCTACACCTTC.

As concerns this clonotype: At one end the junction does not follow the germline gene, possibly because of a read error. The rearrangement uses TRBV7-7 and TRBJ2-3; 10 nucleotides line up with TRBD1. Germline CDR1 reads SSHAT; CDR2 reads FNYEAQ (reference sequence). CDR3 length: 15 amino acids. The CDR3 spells CASTLTGGLSDTQYF. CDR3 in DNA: TGTGCTAGCACCTTGACAGGGGGCTTGTCAGATACGCAGTATTTT.

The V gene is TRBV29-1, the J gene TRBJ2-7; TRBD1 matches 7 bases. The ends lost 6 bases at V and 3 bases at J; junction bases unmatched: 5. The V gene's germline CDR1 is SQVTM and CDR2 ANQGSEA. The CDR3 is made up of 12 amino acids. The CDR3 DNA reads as TGCAGCGTGCAGGGGGATTTCTACGAGCAGTACTTC. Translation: CSVQGDFYEQYF.

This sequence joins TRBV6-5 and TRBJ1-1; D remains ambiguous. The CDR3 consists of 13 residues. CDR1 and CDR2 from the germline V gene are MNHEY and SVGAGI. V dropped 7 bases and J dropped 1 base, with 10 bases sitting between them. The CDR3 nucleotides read TGTGCCAGCAACTGGGCGGGGAACACTGAAGCTTTCTTT. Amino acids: CASNWAGNTEAFF.

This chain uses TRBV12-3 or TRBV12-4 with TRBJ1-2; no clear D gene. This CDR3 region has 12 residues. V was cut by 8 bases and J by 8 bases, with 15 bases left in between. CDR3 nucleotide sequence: TGTGCCAGCGCCCCCGGGTTCTTGGGCTACACCTTC. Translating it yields CASAPGFLGYTF.

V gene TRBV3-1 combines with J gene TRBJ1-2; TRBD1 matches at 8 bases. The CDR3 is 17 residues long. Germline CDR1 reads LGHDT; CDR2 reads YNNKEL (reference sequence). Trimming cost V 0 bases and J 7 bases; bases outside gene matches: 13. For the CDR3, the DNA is TGTGCCAGCAGCCAAGAAGGAGAGGGACAGGCGTCGGGTGGCTACACCTTC. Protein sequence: CASSQEGEGQASGGYTF. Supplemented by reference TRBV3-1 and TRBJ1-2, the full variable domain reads DTAVSQTPKYLVTQMGNDKSIKCEQNLGHDTMYWYKQDSKKFLKIMFSYNNKELIINETVPNRFSPKSPDKAHLNLHINSLELGDSAVYFCASSQEGEGQASGGYTFGSGTRLTVV.

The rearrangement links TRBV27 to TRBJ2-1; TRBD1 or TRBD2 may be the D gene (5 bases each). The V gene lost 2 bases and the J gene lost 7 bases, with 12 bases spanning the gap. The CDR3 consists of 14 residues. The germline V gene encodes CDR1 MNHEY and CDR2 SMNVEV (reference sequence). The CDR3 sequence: CASSLRGAGNEQFF. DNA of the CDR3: TGTGCCAGCAGTTTAAGGGGAGCAGGTAATGAGCAGTTCTTC.

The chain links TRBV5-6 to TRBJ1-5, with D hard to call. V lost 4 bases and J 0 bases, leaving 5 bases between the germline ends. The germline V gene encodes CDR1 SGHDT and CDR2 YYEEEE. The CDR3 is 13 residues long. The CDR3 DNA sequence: TGTGCCAGCAGCGCGGGTAGCAATCAGCCCCAGCATTTT. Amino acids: CASSAGSNQPQHF.

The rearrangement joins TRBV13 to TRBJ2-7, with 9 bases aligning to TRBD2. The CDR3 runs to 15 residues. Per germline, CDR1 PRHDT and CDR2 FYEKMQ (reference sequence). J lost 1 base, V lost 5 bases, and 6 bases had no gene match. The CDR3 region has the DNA TGTGCCAGCAGCAAAAGAGGACTAGCGTCCTACGAGCAGTACTTC. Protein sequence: CASSKRGLASYEQYF.

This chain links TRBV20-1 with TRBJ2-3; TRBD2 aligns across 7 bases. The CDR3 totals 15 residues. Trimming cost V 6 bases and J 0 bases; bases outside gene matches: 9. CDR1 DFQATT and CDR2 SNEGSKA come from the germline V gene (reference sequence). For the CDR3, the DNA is TGCAGTGCCCCTGGACTAGACCTTAGCACAGATACGCAGTATTTT. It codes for CSAPGLDLSTDTQYF.

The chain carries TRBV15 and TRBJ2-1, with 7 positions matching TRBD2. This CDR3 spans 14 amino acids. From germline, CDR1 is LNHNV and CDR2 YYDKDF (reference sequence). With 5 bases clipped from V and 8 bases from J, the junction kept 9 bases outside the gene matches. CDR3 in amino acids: CATSGRAYTDEQFF. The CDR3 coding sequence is TGTGCCACCAGCGGGAGGGCCTACACGGATGAGCAGTTCTTC.

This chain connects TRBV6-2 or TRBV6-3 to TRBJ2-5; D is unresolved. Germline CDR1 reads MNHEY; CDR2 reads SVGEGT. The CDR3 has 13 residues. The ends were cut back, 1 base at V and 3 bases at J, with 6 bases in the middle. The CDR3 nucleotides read TGTGCCAGCAGTTACTTCAGTAAAGAGACCCAGTACTTC. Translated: CASSYFSKETQYF.

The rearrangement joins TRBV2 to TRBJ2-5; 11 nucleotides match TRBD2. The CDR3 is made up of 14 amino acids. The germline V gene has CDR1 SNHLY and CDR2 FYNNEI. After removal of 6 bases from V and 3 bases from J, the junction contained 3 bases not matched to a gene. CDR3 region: CASRTSGAEETQYF. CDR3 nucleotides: TGTGCCAGCAGGACTAGCGGGGCCGAAGAGACCCAGTACTTC.

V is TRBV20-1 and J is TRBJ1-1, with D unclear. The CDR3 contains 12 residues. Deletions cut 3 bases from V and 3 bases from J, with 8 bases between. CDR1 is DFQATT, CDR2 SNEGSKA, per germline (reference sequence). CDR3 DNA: TGCAGTGCTAGGTGGGCGGACACTGAAGCTTTCTTT. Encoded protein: CSARWADTEAFF.

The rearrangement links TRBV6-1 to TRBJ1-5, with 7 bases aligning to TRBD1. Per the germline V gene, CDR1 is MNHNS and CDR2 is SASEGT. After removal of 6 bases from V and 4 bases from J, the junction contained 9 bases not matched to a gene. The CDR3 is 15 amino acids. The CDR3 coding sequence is TGTGCCAGCAGGTACCGGACAGGTCTTAATCAGCCCCAGCATTTT. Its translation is CASRYRTGLNQPQHF.